One and the same sample provided the 6 T cell receptor beta chains below, sequenced in a study of PD-1 blockade in classical Hodgkin lymphoma. Clones were read by immunoSEQ multiplex PCR, and TCRdb kept only the in-frame ones, dropping some. The sample lists 20,000 to 30,000 clones, roughly 80% seen once, with 7.5% to 9.5% in the top ten. Following autologous stem cell transplantation, relapse occurred in every patient, and exposure to brentuximab vedotin varied. Material: peripheral blood mononuclear cells (PBMCs), obtained before the second cycle of nivolumab. These receptors were collected from a human donor with classical Hodgkin lymphoma.

This clone was seen a few times. The rearrangement links TRBV6-5 to TRBJ2-2; 7 bases line up with TRBD1. Germline-derived CDR1 and CDR2 are MNHEY and SVGAGI. The V and J ends lost 2 bases and 4 bases, in that order; junction bases with no gene match: 4. CDR3 length: 15 amino acids. The CDR3 coding sequence is TGTGCCAGCAGTTACCTCCCAGGGGGCACCGGGGAGCTGTTTTTT. It is translated as CASSYLPGGTGELFF.

The genes are TRBV7-9 and TRBJ1-2, with 7 bases that match TRBD1. The V and J ends lost 1 base and 5 bases, in that order; junction bases with no gene match: 7. This CDR3 spans 15 amino acids. Per germline, CDR1 SEHNR and CDR2 FQNEAQ (reference sequence). CDR3 amino acids: CASSLERGTDYGYTF. CDR3 bases: TGTGCCAGCAGCTTAGAGCGAGGGACAGATTATGGCTACACCTTC.

CDR3 sequence: CASSQGEGNEQYF. The CDR3 DNA is TGCGCCAGCAGCCAAGGGGAGGGGAACGAGCAGTACTTC. This rearrangement joins TRBV4-3 to TRBJ2-7, with 7 bases fitting TRBD2. Losses at the gene ends were 1 base for V and 5 bases for J; bases not matched to a gene: 2. This CDR3 spans 13 amino acids. Germline V gene sequence: CDR1 LGHNA, CDR2 YSLEER.

The chain employs TRBV7-2 and TRBJ2-6, with D maybe TRBD2 (6 bases). This CDR3 region has 19 residues. V was shortened by 6 bases and J by 3 bases, with 24 bases between the two germline ends. Germline V gene data show CDR1 as SGHTA and CDR2 as FQGNSA. The CDR3 loop is CASRYLAGGSLSGANVLTF. Here the CDR3 DNA reads TGTGCCAGCAGGTACCTTGCTGGGGGGTCCTTAAGTGGGGCCAACGTCCTGACTTTC.

This clone was seen once. V usage is TRBV6-5 and J usage is TRBJ1-5; tentative D call: TRBD1 (6 bases). Germline assignment: CDR1 MNHEY and CDR2 SVGAGI. The ends were cut back, 6 bases at V and 6 bases at J, with 12 bases in the middle. The CDR3 runs to 13 residues. CDR3 sequence (DNA): TGTGCCAGCAGGCTGGGGGGCTCTCAGCCCCAGCATTTT. Its protein product is CASRLGGSQPQHF.

This chain connects TRBV5-5 to TRBJ1-2; 8 nucleotides match TRBD1. Germline-derived CDR1 and CDR2 are SGHKS and YYEKEE (reference sequence). J was trimmed by 2 bases and V by 2 bases; bases with no gene match: 14. CDR3 size: 18 residues. The CDR3 nucleotides are TGTGCCAGCAGCTTCCCCGTCATTAGGACAGGGAGCAACTATGGCTACACCTTC. Translation gives CASSFPVIRTGSNYGYTF. The full variable domain, with the rest looked up from reference TRBV5-5 and TRBJ1-2, is DAGVTQSPTHLIKTRGQQVTLRCSPISGHKSVSWYQQVLGQGPQFIFQYYEKEERGRGNFPDRFSARQFPNYSSELNVNALLLGDSALYLCASSFPVIRTGSNYGYTFGSGTRLTVV.